The 23 T cell receptor beta chains presented below share a single source sample, sequenced in a study of blood T cell repertoires in COVID-19. The data were produced by immunoSEQ multiplex PCR, yet TCRdb's version contains in-frame clones alone and is incomplete. The sample lists 110,000 to 150,000 clones; about 80% were seen once. The specimen was PBMCs or T cells enriched from blood (not recorded which). Every receptor here comes from a woman aged 45-65 years who had recovered from COVID-19.

This clone was counted only a few times. This chain uses TRBV2 with TRBJ1-2; D remains unclear. Trimming shortened V by 2 bases and J by 2 bases, and 6 bases separated the two germline ends. This CDR3 is 13 amino acids long. CDR1 and CDR2 from the germline V gene are SNHLY and FYNNEI. In nucleotides, the CDR3 is TGTGCCAGCAGTGAACGAGGGAACTATGGCTACACCTTC. Translation gives CASSERGNYGYTF.

This chain joins TRBV14 and TRBJ1-2; D not certain. The CDR3 covers 13 residues. In germline, CDR1 is SGHDN, CDR2 FVKESK. V lost 4 bases and J lost 8, with 14 bases in between. The CDR3 DNA is TGTGCCAGCAGCCCCTCGGGAGGGCCGGGCTACACCTTC. Translating gives CASSPSGGPGYTF.

In its sample, this clone was seen a few times. The rearrangement joins TRBV5-1 to TRBJ2-1; TRBD1 is a possible D gene (6 bases). Trimming pared 1 base from V and 6 bases from J, leaving 8 bases between. The CDR3 extends over 13 amino acids. Germline V gene lookup returns CDR1 SGHRS and CDR2 YFSETQ. CDR3 DNA: TGCGCCAGCAGCTTGCAGGGGTTCAATGAGCAGTTCTTC. Encoded protein: CASSLQGFNEQFF.

This clone was counted between two and nine times. This rearrangement joins TRBV28 to TRBJ1-2, with 8 bases lining up with TRBD1. This CDR3 contains 14 residues. V gave up 5 bases and J gave up 4 bases; unmatched junction bases: 6. CDR1 is MDHEN and CDR2 is SYDVKM in the germline V gene. CDR3 in DNA: TGTGCCAGCAGTGCCCGGGACAGGAGCTATGGCTACACCTTC. Residues: CASSARDRSYGYTF.

The chain joins TRBV18 to TRBJ2-1, with D perhaps TRBD2 (7 bases). This CDR3 comprises 16 residues. CDR1 KGHSH and CDR2 LQKENI come from the germline V gene. V was pared by 8 bases and J by 3 bases, with 20 bases between. CDR3 sequence (DNA): TGTGCCAGCCTTGGGGGGGCAGGGACTCTCTACAATGAGCAGTTCTTC. Encoded protein: CASLGGAGTLYNEQFF.

CDR3 bases: TGTGCCAGCAGCGGTTACAGGGGCGACTATGGCTACACCTTC. It encodes CASSGYRGDYGYTF. This chain connects TRBV9 to TRBJ1-2, with 7 bases matching TRBD1. CDR1 is SGDLS, CDR2 YYNGEE, per germline. V gave up 3 bases and J gave up 3 bases; unmatched junction bases: 5. This CDR3 comprises 14 residues.

This sequence joins TRBV3-1 (or the pseudogene TRBV3-2) and TRBJ1-2, with D possibly being TRBD1 (5 bases). The V and J ends lost 0 bases and 3 bases respectively, with 8 bases between them. Germline-derived CDR1 and CDR2 are LGHDT and YNNKEL (reference sequence). The CDR3 is 14 residues long. CDR3 sequence (DNA): TGTGCCAGCAGCCAAGATTTCAGGGACTATGGCTACACCTTC. It encodes CASSQDFRDYGYTF.

V and J are TRBV5-4 and TRBJ2-5, with 9 bases matching TRBD1. The CDR3 runs to 15 residues. Germline values: CDR1 SGHNT, CDR2 YYREEE (reference sequence). Losses at the gene ends were 4 bases for V and 3 bases for J; bases not matched to a gene: 7. The CDR3 coding sequence is TGTGCCAGCAGCGCGGACAGGGGCATTGAAGAGACCCAGTACTTC. Protein product: CASSADRGIEETQYF.

The J gene is TRBJ1-1, the V gene TRBV4-2, with a possible D match to TRBD1 (5 bases). Trimming cost V 0 bases and J 3 bases, with 11 bases left between them. CDR3 size: 15 residues. The germline CDR1 and CDR2 sequences are LGHNA and YNFKEQ. The CDR3 sequence: CASSQEFGRDTEAFF. CDR3 sequence (DNA): TGTGCCAGCAGCCAAGAGTTTGGCAGGGACACTGAAGCTTTCTTT.

J is TRBJ2-7 and V is TRBV7-6; D is unresolved. CDR3 length: 11 amino acids. V lost 4 bases, J lost 2 bases, and 3 bases lay in between. The germline CDR1 and CDR2 sequences are SGHVS and FNYEAQ. CDR3 protein: CASSSAYEQYF. In DNA form, the CDR3 reads TGTGCCAGCAGCTCAGCCTACGAGCAGTACTTC.

The rearrangement joins TRBV5-4 to TRBJ2-5, with TRBD2 matching 12 bases. Trimming at V came to 3 bases and at J to 0 bases, leaving 3 bases not matched to a gene. The CDR3 length is 16 residues. CDR1 is SGHNT and CDR2 is YYREEE in the germline V gene (reference sequence). In DNA form, the CDR3 reads TGTGCCAGCAGCTCACGACTAGCGGGGGACCAAGAGACCCAGTACTTC. Encoded protein: CASSSRLAGDQETQYF.

V is TRBV28 and J is TRBJ2-3; 9 nucleotides align to TRBD2. Losses at the gene ends were 3 bases for V and 5 bases for J; bases not matched to a gene: 3. Germline V gene data show CDR1 as MDHEN and CDR2 as SYDVKM. The CDR3 extends over 14 amino acids. In DNA, the CDR3 is TGTGCCAGCAGTTTTGGCGGGGGGGGAGATACGCAGTATTTT. As protein: CASSFGGGGDTQYF.

The V gene is TRBV27, the J gene TRBJ1-5; perhaps TRBD1 as D (6 bases). The CDR3 covers 14 residues. Germline CDR1 is MNHEY and CDR2 is SMNVEV (reference sequence). Trimming removed 3 bases from V and 6 bases from J, with 12 bases in between. The CDR3 loop is CASSFIGGSQPQHF. The DNA of the CDR3 is TGTGCCAGCAGTTTCATTGGGGGCAGTCAGCCCCAGCATTTT.

This clone occurred a few times. This chain connects TRBV28 to TRBJ1-1; 7 bases fit TRBD1. The ends lost 7 bases at V and 0 bases at J; junction bases unmatched: 8. This CDR3 region has 15 residues. Germline CDR1 is MDHEN and CDR2 is SYDVKM. The DNA of the CDR3 is TGTGCCAGCATTTCCTCCGGGACAGTGAACACTGAAGCTTTCTTT. Translated, it gives CASISSGTVNTEAFF.

V is TRBV6-6 and J is TRBJ1-1; a weak D match, TRBD1 (6 bases). CDR3 size: 13 residues. Trimming took 7 bases from V and 5 from J, leaving 14 bases between them. CDR1 MNHNY and CDR2 SVGAGI come from the germline V gene (reference sequence). Here the CDR3 reads CASTEQGWTEAFF. CDR3 coding DNA: TGTGCCAGCACTGAACAGGGTTGGACTGAAGCTTTCTTT.

The chain employs TRBV3-1 (or the pseudogene TRBV3-2) and TRBJ2-5; D is possibly TRBD1 (6 bases). This CDR3 is built from 14 residues. Trimming stripped 1 base from V and 4 bases from J, with 10 bases between. Looked up from germline, CDR1 is LGHDT and CDR2 is YNNKEL (reference sequence). CDR3 loop: CASSQVGAGETQYF. In nucleotides, the CDR3 is TGTGCCAGCAGCCAAGTGGGGGCCGGAGAGACCCAGTACTTC.

This clone occurred once. The CDR3 DNA sequence: TGCAGTGCTAGACAATACTCTGAAGCTTTCTTT. Its protein product is CSARQYSEAFF. The chain couples TRBV20-1 to TRBJ1-1; D remains unclear. CDR1 and CDR2 from the germline V gene are DFQATT and SNEGSKA (reference sequence). The CDR3 is 11 amino acids. The ends were cut back, 2 bases at V and 6 bases at J, with 7 bases in the middle.

V and J are TRBV7-9 and TRBJ2-1, with 15 bases matching TRBD2. Trimming took 5 bases from V and 10 from J; bases not matched to a gene: 6. Germline V gene sequence: CDR1 SEHNR, CDR2 FQNEAQ (reference sequence). There are 15 residues in the CDR3. CDR3 loop: CASSLGLAGGLEQFF. CDR3 nucleotides: TGTGCCAGCAGCCTGGGACTAGCGGGGGGCCTAGAGCAGTTCTTC.

The chain has TRBV15 and TRBJ1-2, with 7 nucleotides matching TRBD1. V gave up 3 bases and J gave up 0 bases; unmatched junction bases: 7. CDR1 LNHNV and CDR2 YYDKDF come from the germline V gene (reference sequence). CDR3 length equals 16 residues. CDR3 loop: CATSSAGGTANYGYTF. CDR3 in DNA: TGTGCCACCAGCAGTGCCGGAGGGACAGCTAACTATGGCTACACCTTC. The full variable domain, rest sourced from reference TRBV15 and TRBJ1-2, is DAMVIQNPRYQVTQFGKPVTLSCSQTLNHNVMYWYQQKSSQAPKLLFHYYDKDFNNEADTPDNFQSRRPNTSFCFLDIRSPGLGDTAMYLCATSSAGGTANYGYTFGSGTRLTVV.

The rearrangement joins TRBV24-1 to TRBJ1-2; 8 nucleotides agree with TRBD1. Germline CDR1 reads KGHDR; CDR2 reads SFDVKD. Losses at the gene ends were 3 bases for V and 4 bases for J; bases not matched to a gene: 6. The CDR3 runs to 15 residues. CDR3 residues: CATSDTGQGGYGYTF. The DNA for the CDR3 is TGTGCCACCAGTGATACCGGACAGGGTGGCTATGGCTACACCTTC.

The rearrangement joins TRBV28 to TRBJ1-1; D remains unclear. Germline V gene sequence: CDR1 MDHEN, CDR2 SYDVKM. The CDR3 extends over 15 amino acids. Trimming cost V 3 bases and J 1 base, with 12 bases left between them. This chain's CDR3 is CASSLISRRNTEAFF. The DNA for the CDR3 is TGTGCCAGCAGTTTGATCAGTCGGAGGAACACTGAAGCTTTCTTT.

This chain connects TRBV10-1 to TRBJ2-1, with D hard to call. Between the trimmed V and J ends, which lost 3 bases and 5 bases, there was a span of 5 bases. This CDR3 region has 12 residues. Germline V gene sequence: CDR1 WNHNN, CDR2 SYGVQD (reference sequence). The CDR3 sequence is CASSDTHNEQFF. CDR3 DNA sequence: TGCGCCAGCAGTGACACTCACAATGAGCAGTTCTTC.

The chain links TRBV11-2 to TRBJ2-1; 9 nucleotides agree with TRBD1. The V and J ends lost 2 bases and 8 bases, in that order; junction bases with no gene match: 13. The CDR3 is made up of 17 amino acids. CDR1 and CDR2 (germline): SGHAT, FQNNGV. Here the CDR3 DNA reads TGTGCCAGCAGCTTAAGACCGCGGGACAGGGCTAAGGATGAGCAGTTCTTC. This sequence encodes CASSLRPRDRAKDEQFF.